This T cell receptor (beta chain) was recovered during a study of OX40 agonist ivuxolimab in advanced cancers. Study-level information: Checkpoint inhibitors had been given previously to 40% of patients. Study-level findings and limits: At 0.1 to 3.0 mg/kg, clonal expansion of CD4+ and CD8+ blood T cells had occurred by week 6.

Clones were read by immunoSEQ multiplex PCR, and TCRdb kept only the in-frame ones, dropping some. The sample contains around 94,000 clones, 90% to 95% of which appear only once. CDR1 and CDR2 (germline): SGHNT, YYREEE (reference sequence). The CDR3 sequence is 14 residues long. V shed 1 base, J shed 9 bases, and the junction held 6 bases outside the gene matches. On this clone: Its antigen is undetermined.

This receptor was obtained from an adult with an advanced solid tumor such as melanoma, head and neck, liver or kidney cancer. The gene calls are TRBV5-4 and TRBJ2-2, with 7 positions matching TRBD2. The material was CD4+ or CD8+ T cells sorted from blood, obtained in a trial of the OX40 agonist ivuxolimab. This chain's CDR3 is CASSLFVGGRELFF. In nucleotides, the CDR3 is TGTGCCAGCAGCTTGTTCGTGGGAGGGAGGGAGCTGTTTTTT.